The clone carrying this TCR beta chain was recorded a few times. What it binds is not known. As it was prepared, the TCRbeta library received unique molecular identifiers. One entry per CDR3 protein results from TCRdb running MiXCR on the PCR reads. The sample lists about a million distinct CDR3 sequences, about 30% seen once, with under 30% in the top ten. The data were obtained in a study of T-cell reconstitution after alpha-beta-depleted transplantation in children. Regarding the study as a whole: At day 60, the high TCRbeta diversity found in some patients originated from recipient T cells and thymic progenitors that had survived. Reportedly, roughly two months post-transplant, alpha-beta T cells arose from several hundred expanded graft clones. T-cell counts and diversity at one year following transplant were attributed mainly to newly produced T cells.

The CDR3 is made up of 15 amino acids. The V gene end was trimmed by 4 bases and the J gene end by 0 bases; junction bases not matched to a gene: 4. Germline values: CDR1 LGHNA, CDR2 YSLEER. The starting material was PBMCs, mostly from graft donor cells, obtained 360 days after TCRalphabeta/CD19-depleted stem cell transplant. The source is a boy under two years old who had a stem cell transplant for SCID, so the T cells may come from the graft donor. The genes are TRBV4-3 and TRBJ2-3, with TRBD2 identical over 7 bases. This chain's CDR3 is CASSLRTRSTDTQYF. The DNA for the CDR3 is TGCGCCAGCAGCCTCCGGACTAGAAGCACAGATACGCAGTATTTT.